This T cell receptor (beta chain) was sequenced in a study of persistence of HIV-infected CD4 T cells. Sequencing used immunoSEQ version 4 in survey mode. Data came from immunoSEQ multiplex PCR; TCRdb stores just in-frame clones and leaves some out. Among tens of thousands of clones listed, approximately 88% were seen once. Nonspecific anti-CD3/anti-CD28 bead stimulation represents the broad CD4+ T cell repertoire. Sorting selected CD4+ T cells upregulating both CD40 ligand and CD69. In regard to this clone: Antigen specificity is unknown.

Trimming removed 4 bases from V and 6 bases from J, with 13 bases in between. The germline CDR1 and CDR2 sequences are SGHRS and YFSETQ. CDR3 size: 13 residues. The chain uses TRBV5-1 and TRBJ1-2; D possibly corresponds to TRBD1 (6 bases). The material sequenced was CD4+ T cells sorted from PBMCs after approximately 19-hour stimulation, taken from a patient who received antiretroviral therapy. The receptor was isolated from an adult man with HIV who was CMV-seropositive. CDR3 DNA: TGCGCCAGCAGCGAGCAGGGGAGGGATGGCTACACCTTC. Residues: CASSEQGRDGYTF.